The source of this T cell receptor (beta chain) is a study of cytomegalovirus exposure and HLA in healthy donors. As to this clone: Antigen: not known.

Germline V CDR1 and CDR2: SGHDT, YYEEEE. The CDR3 runs 13 residues. Deletions cut 7 bases from V and 1 base from J, with 11 bases between. PCR was performed using 60 Vbeta and 13 Jbeta primers. TCRdb's copy holds only in-frame clones and misses some; the assay was immunoSEQ multiplex PCR. The sample includes approximately 190,000 clones. General study points: Later work found that TCR association rates differed between HLA loci; DRB1 had the most and HLA-C the fewest.

Sample: PBMCs. The gene calls are TRBV5-6 and TRBJ1-1, with no clear D. The sequence was obtained from a man younger than 45 in good health and CMV-seronegative. This CDR3 reads CASHSGGNTEAFF. The CDR3 DNA follows: TGTGCCAGCCACAGTGGTGGGAACACTGAAGCTTTCTTT.